Sequencing of this T cell receptor (beta chain) was carried out in a study of T cells after yellow fever vaccination. General study findings and limits: The secondary response showed a weaker magnitude and a faster peak, day 5 versus 15.

V was cut by 3 bases and J by 0 bases, with 15 bases left in between. This CDR3 is 16 amino acids long. CDR1 and CDR2 (germline): DFQATT, SNEGSKA (reference sequence). TCR cDNA, made by 5'RACE template switching, carried an added universal primer site and UMIs. TCRdb redid the calling of the 5' RACE reads with MiXCR, one entry per CDR3 protein. The sample lists about 300,000 distinct CDR3 sequences, approximately 8% occurring once. About this clonotype itself: Its specificity is not known.

This receptor was taken from a man aged 18-30 years who received the YFV17D yellow fever vaccine. V is TRBV20-1 and J is TRBJ2-1, with a weak D call TRBD2 (7 bases). The sample was CD4+ T cells sorted from PBMCs, taken 5 days after the yellow fever booster vaccination. This CDR3 reads CSASLHRGASYNEQFF. CDR3 nucleotides: TGCAGTGCTAGTCTTCACCGGGGGGCCTCCTACAATGAGCAGTTCTTC.